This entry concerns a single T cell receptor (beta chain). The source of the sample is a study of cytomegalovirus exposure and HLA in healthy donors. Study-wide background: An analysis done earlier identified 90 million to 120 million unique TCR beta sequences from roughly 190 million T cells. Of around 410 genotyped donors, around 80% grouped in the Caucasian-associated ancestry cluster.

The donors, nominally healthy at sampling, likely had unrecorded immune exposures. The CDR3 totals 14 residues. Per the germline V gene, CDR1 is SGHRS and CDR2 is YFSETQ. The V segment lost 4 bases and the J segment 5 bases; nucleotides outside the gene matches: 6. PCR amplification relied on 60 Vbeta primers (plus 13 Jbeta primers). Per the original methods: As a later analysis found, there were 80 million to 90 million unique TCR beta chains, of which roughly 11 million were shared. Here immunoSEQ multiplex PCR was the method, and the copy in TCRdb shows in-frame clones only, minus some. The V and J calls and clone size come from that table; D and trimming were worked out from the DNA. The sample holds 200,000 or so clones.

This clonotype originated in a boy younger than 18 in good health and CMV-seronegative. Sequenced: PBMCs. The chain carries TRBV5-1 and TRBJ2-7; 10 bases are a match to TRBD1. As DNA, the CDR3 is TGCGCCAGCAGCCCAGGGACAGGGGAGAACGAGCAGTACTTC. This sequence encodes CASSPGTGENEQYF.